This T cell receptor beta chain emerged from a study of cytomegalovirus exposure and HLA in healthy donors listed by TCRdb under 2017. About the study as a whole: According to an earlier analysis of several hundred of the donors, some 180 million T cells yielded 117 million unique TCR beta sequences and around 280 Gb of sequence data. Across 300 to 500 genotyped donors of the cohort, an average of roughly 230,000 unique TCR beta nucleotide sequences per donor were sequenced, and roughly 17% of those sequences were non-productive. Of the 300 to 500 genotyped donors, 65% to 90% were placed in the genetic ancestry cluster associated with self-reported Caucasian donors. A later genetic analysis took genome-wide SNP genotypes for about 60% of the roughly 670 donors and used that subset as a discovery cohort. An early release that covered about 600 HLA-typed donors contained 250 to 350 gigabases of sequencing data and 80 million or so unique TCR sequences. HLA typing covered class I and class II loci at four-digit resolution. In addition to the first cohort of hundreds of subjects, a separate validation cohort of approximately 130 different subjects was used. Because of strong linkage in the cohort, roughly five DR-DQ haplotypes were treated as single units for association and clustering. The number of typed donors differed by locus: about 620-640 for A, B, C, DRB1 and DQB1; some 540 for DQA1; 606 for DPA1; and around 490 for DPB1. Every repertoire in the discovery cohort had been generated on one and the same sequencing platform. The study used immunosequencing to profile the T cell repertoires of some 600 subjects and linked those repertoires to cytomegalovirus serostatus. In the later analysis, no new phenotypic data were used to find candidate immune exposures; instead, reliance was placed on TCR beta sequences and their occurrence across donors. Donor age, sex, ethnicity and CMV serostatus were compiled alongside the repertoire data. The study aimed to test whether signatures of past pathogen exposure could be identified by cataloging public T cell receptors. In a later analysis, previously published TCR beta repertoires from more than 500 donors were re-analyzed and high-resolution HLA genotyping was added so that TCR occurrence patterns could be studied. High-throughput TCR immunosequencing, statistical association of individual TCRs with disease status, and machine learning were combined to predict cytomegalovirus infection status. In an earlier analysis of a few hundred of the donors, high-throughput TCR beta sequencing was used to judge whether each TCR beta V gene segment behaved as functional or pseudogenic.

The cohort comprised hundreds of healthy bone marrow donors. Cohort members were all nominally healthy when sampled, although unrecorded immune exposures were likely present. The donor tested CMV seronegative, placing the donor among the roughly 340 seronegative members of the cohort. Each donor provided a peripheral blood sample, and peripheral blood mononuclear cells were used for TCR beta sequencing. Genomic DNA was extracted from the blood cell samples with the Qiagen DNeasy Blood Extraction Kit. What the research found in general, with its limitations: The study listed 164 TCR beta chains as associated with cytomegalovirus. The authors suggested that the approach could potentially be extended to other disease states and immunological phenotypes. Assigning TCR associations to individual alleles was difficult when HLA alleles, especially DR and DQ, strongly co-occurred. The earlier analysis of a few hundred of the donors excluded seventeen rarely observed V segments, including chromosome 9 orphons, because counts were too low. A further reported finding was that TCR beta sequences accurately predicted the HLA-A and HLA-B alleles for most subjects in the first cohort. This cohort had only TCR beta chains sequenced, and the lack of alpha or paired-chain data limited which features could be detected. V-gene and J-gene trimming of TCR beta chains was associated with a missense DCLRE1C variant in a later genetic analysis, and the association was replicated in an independent cohort. CMV serostatus was the only immune exposure information available for the cohort. An earlier analysis of approximately 590 of the donors showed that most TCR beta V segments appeared in productive rearrangements either about 87% or about 30% of the time, which broadly matched IMGT annotations. While some public TCRs were present in many individuals, most TCR sequences turned up only very rarely across donors. The sequencing pipeline was judged likely to have produced a cluster of highly shared sequence variants as a technical artifact. Sequencing depth was assumed to be roughly uniform across donors in the presence/absence analyses, though that assumption may not hold. Because some donors lacked HLA typing at each locus, the association tests relied only on the typed subset. In a later analysis, some 18,000 TCR beta sequences were associated with specific HLA alleles at a false discovery rate of 0.05. According to a later analysis, TCR association rates differed among HLA loci, with DRB1 alleles showing the most associated TCRs and HLA-C alleles showing the fewest. In a later analysis, HLA-associated TCR beta chains showed more clonal expansion and lower generation probabilities than non-associated chains that were equally common. According to a later genetic analysis, donors in an Asian-associated ancestry cluster had fewer N-insertions in productive TCRs than the approximately 610-donor mean. In vitro tests confirmed that three of the cytomegalovirus-associated TCR beta chains recognize cytomegalovirus antigens. Correlated functional status among segregating V segments might be attributable to linkage disequilibrium, but an unknown experimental factor could not be ruled out. In a later analysis, most CMV-associated TCR beta chains were found to appear HLA-restricted, with HLA associations seemingly driven largely by CMV exposure. In a later analysis, several top co-occurrence clusters were reported to appear linked to parvovirus B19, influenza, CMV and Epstein-Barr virus. Cytomegalovirus status was reported to be diagnosed by the classifier with high specificity and sensitivity in both the original and validation cohorts.

As for this clone: No cognate antigen has been identified for it. No quality values exist for individual bases; no much larger clone is one base distant.

Library preparation used the immunoSEQ multiplex PCR assay. A mixture of 60 forward primers for TCR Vbeta segments and 13 reverse primers for TCR Jbeta segments was used in the multiplex PCR. A multiplex PCR assay on genomic DNA amplified the CDR3 region of rearranged TCR beta genes. The Illumina HiSeq System was used to sequence the amplified TCR beta libraries as 87-base-pair reads. The published analysis was carried out like this. A later analysis counted around 72 million unique TCR beta chains across the 500 to 850 repertoires, and 10 million to 11 million of these chains were shared by at least two donors. Raw reads were error-corrected and collapsed into unique sequences by a nearest-neighbor algorithm in which closely related sequences were merged to remove PCR and sequencing errors. V, D and J gene segments were assigned by aligning CDR3 sequences to IMGT reference sequences. For a sequence to be retained, a match of at least six nucleotides to both a V gene segment and a J gene segment was required. Rearrangements were classified as productive when the CDR3 lacked stop codons and remained in frame with V and J, and all other rearrangements were classified as non-productive. Following IMGT convention, CDR3 was defined as the stretch from the second conserved V-encoded cysteine up to the conserved J-encoded phenylalanine. In an earlier analysis of just under 600 of the donors, sequences lacking an unambiguous match to a single V gene segment were excluded. In an earlier analysis of about 590 of the donors, a V segment was called functional when productive rearrangements were above 56.7%, and segregating when the standard deviation between donors exceeded 5%. A statistical classification framework was developed to diagnose cytomegalovirus status using the catalog of TCR beta chain sequences. V and J gene assignment, in a later analysis, came from comparing TCR nucleotide sequences with IMGT/GENE-DB human TR gene sequences. A later analysis assigned CDR3 sequences and most-parsimonious VDJ recombination scenarios with the TCRdist pipeline. In a later analysis, each TCR beta chain was defined by its CDR3 amino acid sequence together with its V-gene family, and reads lacking a unique V-gene family were excluded. To address suspected cross-contamination and a sequencing artifact, a later analysis removed several hundred highly shared, low-generation-probability nucleotide sequences. In a later analysis, a clonal expansion index for each public chain was calculated from normalized within-repertoire ranks of inferred template counts. In a later analysis, generation probabilities were computed using a VDJ recombination model fitted to out-of-frame rearrangements, and the results were checked against IGoR. A later analysis scored TCR-TCR, TCR-HLA and TCR-CMV co-occurrence with hypergeometric tests, applying a repertoire-size bias correction to TCR pairs. In a later analysis, false discovery rates were estimated by permuting HLA or CMV assignments 20 times. In a later analysis, co-occurring TCRs were grouped with DBSCAN, and TCRdist sequence similarity was added when clustering was performed within HLA-allele-positive subsets. Repertoires with fewer than 30,000 or more than 120,000 public chains were left out of co-occurrence clustering, as were about five repertoires with anomalous nucleotide sharing. This immuneACCESS table, as held by TCRdb, lists in-frame sequences with V and J called but not all clones. Of the missing ones, under half trace to an unresolved V gene in checked studies; the others have no known cause. V and J calls plus clone size are reproduced from that table; the DNA served to infer D and trimming. In this sample the table shows more than 150,000 clones, almost 85% of which occur a single time. The top ten clonotypes cover about 0.25% of the sample.

The specimen was PBMCs. This receptor was obtained from a boy aged 5-17 years in good health and CMV-seronegative.

The CDR3 here reads CASSLEDGELFF. The sequenced DNA: TGTGCCAGCAGTTTAGAGGACGGGGAGCTGTTTTTT. Recombination joined TRBV28 with TRBJ2-2; there is no confident call for the D gene. From its cysteine to its phenylalanine, the CDR3 spans 12 amino acids. The retained sequence is limited to the CDR3, 36 bases, with the frame set at the first base. The germline V gene yields MDHEN for CDR1 and SYDVKM for CDR2. V gives up 2 bases and J gives up 7 bases, and the segment between their germline ends measures 5 bases.